This TCR beta chain was observed in a study of shared clonotypes between healthy human individuals. CDR1 and CDR2 from the germline V gene are MNHEY and SMNVEV (reference sequence). The CDR3 runs to 12 residues. Trimming removed 3 bases from V and 4 bases from J, with 6 bases in between. Terminally differentiated effector memory CD45RA+ cells were left out of the naive CD8 fraction, which was CD45RO-negative and positively selected for CCR7. For each subset, genomic DNA was distributed in equal portions over several immunoSEQ plates. This table comes from immunoSEQ multiplex PCR, and its TCRdb copy is limited to in-frame clones, with some not included. This sample has about 1,800,000 clones, with less than 95% found just once.

The chain recombines TRBV27 with TRBJ1-1; D possibly corresponds to TRBD1 (5 bases). Sequencing was done on a sample of naive CD8+ T cells sorted from blood. The clonotype comes from a man between 18 and 35 years old in good health. The chain's CDR3 is CASSLGPTEAFF. DNA for the CDR3: TGTGCCAGCAGTTTGGGACCCACTGAAGCTTTCTTT.